This T cell receptor beta chain was identified in a study of CD8 T cells in ankylosing spondylitis. Points from the study as a whole: Some of these motif variants have turned up before, in reports on reactive arthritis synovial fluid and blood. It appeared that ankylosing spondylitis blood was characterized by a TCR beta motif of eight highly homologous variants.

The sample holds a few counts of this clonotype. Antigen specificity is unknown. TCRdb used MiXCR to reprocess the 5' RACE reads, holding one entry per CDR3 protein. The sample carries 300,000 to 400,000 distinct CDR3 sequences, about a fifth recorded once. Germline V lookup: CDR1 SQVTM, CDR2 ANQGSEA. This CDR3 region has 13 residues. The germline V and J ends were trimmed by 5 bases and 5 bases, with 13 bases remaining between them. Sequencing was done on a sample of blood, either unsorted or a sorted T cell fraction (not recorded which). V is TRBV29-1 and J is TRBJ2-1; D is possibly TRBD1 (5 bases). The receptor comes from a male donor with ankylosing spondylitis. DNA for the CDR3: TGCAGCGTTTCTATAGGGGTCGACAATGAGCAGTTCTTC. Amino acids: CSVSIGVDNEQFF.